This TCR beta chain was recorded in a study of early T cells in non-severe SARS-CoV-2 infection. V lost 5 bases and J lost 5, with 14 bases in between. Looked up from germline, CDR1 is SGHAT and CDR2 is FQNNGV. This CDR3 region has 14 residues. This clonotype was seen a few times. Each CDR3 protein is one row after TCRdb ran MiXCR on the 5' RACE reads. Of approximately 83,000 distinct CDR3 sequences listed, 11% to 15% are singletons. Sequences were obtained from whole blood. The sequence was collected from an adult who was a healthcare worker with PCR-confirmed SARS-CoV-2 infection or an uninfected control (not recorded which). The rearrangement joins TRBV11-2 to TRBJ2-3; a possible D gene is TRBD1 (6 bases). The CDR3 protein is CASSVLTGIDTQYF. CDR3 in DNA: TGTGCCAGCAGCGTACTCACAGGGATAGATACGCAGTATTTT.